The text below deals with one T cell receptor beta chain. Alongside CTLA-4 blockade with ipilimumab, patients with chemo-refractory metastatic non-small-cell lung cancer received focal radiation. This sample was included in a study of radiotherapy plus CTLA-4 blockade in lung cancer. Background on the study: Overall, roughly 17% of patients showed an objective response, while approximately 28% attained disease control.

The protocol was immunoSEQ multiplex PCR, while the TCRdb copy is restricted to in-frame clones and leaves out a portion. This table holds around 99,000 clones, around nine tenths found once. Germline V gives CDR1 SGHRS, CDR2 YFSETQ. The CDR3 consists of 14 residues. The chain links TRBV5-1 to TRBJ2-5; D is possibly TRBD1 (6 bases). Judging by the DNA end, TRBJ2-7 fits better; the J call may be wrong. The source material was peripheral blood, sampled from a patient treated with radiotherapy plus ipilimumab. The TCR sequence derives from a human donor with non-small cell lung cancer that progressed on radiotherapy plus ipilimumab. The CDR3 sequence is CASSPGDRNYEQYF. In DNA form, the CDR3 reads TGCGCCAGCAGCCCCGGCGACAGGAACTACGAGCAGTACTTC.